Included here is one T cell receptor (beta chain) sequence, with context. These data are taken from a study of control samples from healthy donors and cancer patients. Clones were sequenced by immunoSEQ multiplex PCR, and TCRdb holds only the in-frame ones, with some missing. The profile shows roughly 120,000 clones, approximately 88% of them singletons. V was clipped by 2 bases and J by 4 bases; unmatched bases: 4. The germline V gene has CDR1 MNHEY and CDR2 SVGAGI. This CDR3 comprises 14 residues. Sequencing was carried out using blood. The gene calls are TRBV6-5 and TRBJ1-1; TRBD1 matches at 7 bases. This receptor was identified in a man aged 35 to 55 in good health. CDR3 sequence: CASSYEGAVTEAFF. The CDR3 DNA follows: TGTGCCAGCAGTTACGAGGGGGCCGTCACTGAAGCTTTCTTT.